The 16 T cell receptor beta chains listed next were all sequenced from one sample in a study of cytomegalovirus exposure and HLA in healthy donors. The PCR ran on 60 Vbeta and 13 Jbeta primers. Some clones are missing from TCRdb's copy, which holds only in-frame ones; the method was immunoSEQ multiplex PCR. This table holds some 50,000 clones, 70% to 85% found once. The source material was PBMCs. The source is a woman in her fifties or sixties in good health and CMV-seropositive.

The table lists this clone with a few counts. V gene TRBV2 combines with J gene TRBJ2-5; D is possibly TRBD1 (5 bases). The CDR3 runs 13 residues. V shed 7 bases and J shed 7 bases, with 16 bases lying between them. The germline gives CDR1 SNHLY, CDR2 FYNNEI. The CDR3 reads CASTRAQVGTQYF. The CDR3 DNA reads TGTGCCAGCACAAGGGCACAGGTTGGGACCCAGTACTTC.

The chain uses TRBV2 and TRBJ1-2; D unresolved. Germline V gives CDR1 SNHLY, CDR2 FYNNEI. Deletions cut 6 bases from V and 4 bases from J, with 21 bases between. CDR3 length: 16 amino acids. This CDR3 is CASSRRGRNDVYGYTF. The CDR3 DNA sequence: TGTGCCAGCAGCAGACGAGGGAGGAACGATGTCTATGGCTACACCTTC. The full variable domain, rest sourced from reference TRBV2 and TRBJ1-2, is EPEVTQTPSHQVTQMGQEVILRCVPISNHLYFYWYRQILGQKVEFLVSFYNNEISEKSEIFDDQFSVERPDGSNFTLKIRSTKLEDSAMYFCASSRRGRNDVYGYTFGSGTRLTVV.

In the case of this clone: A junction boundary mismatches the germline segment, possibly from a read error. For the CDR3, the DNA is TGTGCCAGCAGCTTCCCTCCGAAACTGCTCTTT. It yields the protein CASSFPPKLLF. The chain is built from TRBV7-9 and TRBJ1-1; unclear D gene. CDR1 and CDR2 (germline): SEHNR, FQNEAQ (reference sequence). The CDR3 covers 11 residues.

This chain connects TRBV10-3 to TRBJ2-3; 7 positions match TRBD2. The CDR3 spans 14 residues. Trimming took 6 bases from V and 0 from J; bases not matched to a gene: 3. Germline loops: CDR1 ENHRY, CDR2 SYGVKD. The CDR3 loop is CAIRPAGSTDTQYF. CDR3 bases: TGTGCCATCAGGCCAGCGGGAAGCACAGATACGCAGTATTTT.

V usage is TRBV4-1 and J usage is TRBJ1-5; no firm D call. This CDR3 has 16 residues. Trimming removed 7 bases at V and 4 bases at J, with 20 bases between. Germline V CDR1 and CDR2: MGHRA, YSYEKL. This CDR3 is CASTQTDSRLNQPQHF. CDR3 in DNA: TGCGCCAGCACACAAACAGATTCAAGGTTAAATCAGCCCCAGCATTTT.

The rearrangement joins TRBV7-2 to TRBJ2-7; 7 bases are a match to TRBD2. Germline CDR1 SGHTA, CDR2 FQGNSA. The ends lost 6 bases at V and 5 bases at J; junction bases unmatched: 16. The CDR3 consists of 16 residues. The CDR3 is CASSPSGQTSLDEQYF. The CDR3 region has the DNA TGTGCCAGCAGTCCATCTGGCCAGACTAGCCTCGACGAGCAGTACTTC.

This rearrangement joins TRBV30 to TRBJ2-2; the D gene is possibly TRBD2 (6 bases). The CDR3 totals 15 residues. Between the trimmed V and J ends, which lost 2 bases and 5 bases, there was a span of 15 bases. CDR1 is GTSNPN and CDR2 is SVGIG in the germline V gene (reference sequence). In DNA, the CDR3 is TGTGCCTGGAGTAGGGCGGGACTTCCAACCGGGGAGCTGTTTTTT. Its protein is CAWSRAGLPTGELFF.

The V gene is TRBV4-1, the J gene TRBJ2-7; 15 nucleotides agree with TRBD2. CDR1 MGHRA and CDR2 YSYEKL come from the germline V gene. V gave up 4 bases and J gave up 3 bases; unmatched junction bases: 4. The CDR3 loop spans 16 amino acids. The CDR3 DNA sequence: TGCGCCAGCAGCCGGGGACTAGCGGGGGGCGACTACGAGCAGTACTTC. It codes for CASSRGLAGGDYEQYF.

The J gene is TRBJ1-2, the V gene TRBV7-9; the match to TRBD1 covers 8 bases. The ends lost 1 base at V and 3 bases at J; junction bases unmatched: 4. The CDR3 extends over 15 amino acids. Germline CDR1 reads SEHNR; CDR2 reads FQNEAQ (reference sequence). The CDR3 DNA is TGTGCCAGCAGCTTAGGGACAGGGTCCCACTATGGCTACACCTTC. Translating it yields CASSLGTGSHYGYTF.

V and J are TRBV6-5 and TRBJ2-2, with 7 bases lining up with TRBD1. The V segment lost 2 bases and the J segment 5 bases; nucleotides outside the gene matches: 5. The CDR3 runs 15 residues. Per germline, CDR1 MNHEY and CDR2 SVGAGI. In nucleotides, the CDR3 is TGTGCCAGCAGTTACGCGACAGGGAAAACCGGGGAGCTGTTTTTT. Protein: CASSYATGKTGELFF.

This clone was counted between two and nine times. CDR3 sequence (DNA): TGCACCAGCAGCCAAGATCACCGACACCACTCGGGAATCTATGGCTACACCTTC. It encodes CTSSQDHRHHSGIYGYTF. The chain joins TRBV1 to TRBJ1-2. TRBV1 is flagged as a pseudogene. This CDR3 has 18 residues.

The chain recombines TRBV6-5 with TRBJ1-2; unclear D gene. Germline V CDR1 and CDR2: MNHEY, SVGAGI. Trimming removed 0 bases from V and 5 bases from J, with 7 bases in between. This CDR3 is built from 13 residues. CDR3 DNA: TGTGCCAGCAGTTACTCGTCCTCTTATGGCTACACCTTC. Residues: CASSYSSSYGYTF.

CDR3 sequence: CASSLLGAVYEQYF. DNA of the CDR3: TGTGCCAGCAGTTTATTAGGGGCAGTATACGAGCAGTACTTC. The chain combines TRBV28 with TRBJ2-7; weak D call: TRBD1 (5 bases). The CDR3 runs 14 residues. V was shortened by 1 base and J by 4 bases, with 11 bases between the two germline ends. Germline CDR1 reads MDHEN; CDR2 reads SYDVKM.

To note about this clone: The junction differs from germline at one of its ends, possibly a read error. This chain connects TRBV4-1 to TRBJ1-1; 11 positions agree with TRBD1. The V gene's germline CDR1 is MGHRA and CDR2 YSYEKL. This CDR3 is built from 18 residues. The CDR3 bases are TGCGCCAGTAGCCACCGGACAGGGGGCCTTTTTCCAAACACTGAAGCTTTCTTT. Translated, it gives CASSHRTGGLFPNTEAFF.

The chain carries TRBV7-8 and TRBJ1-3, with TRBD1 identical over 11 bases. V dropped 5 bases and J dropped 3; count of bases not matched to a gene: 9. The germline V gene has CDR1 SGHVS and CDR2 FQNEAQ. This CDR3 is built from 17 residues. The DNA for the CDR3 is TGTGCCAGCAGCCCCGGACAGGGGGCAATTGGTGGAAACACCATATATTTT. Its translation is CASSPGQGAIGGNTIYF.

This clone was observed a single time. The chain has TRBV19 and TRBJ2-1; no clear D. This CDR3 is built from 11 residues. Trimming removed 3 bases at V and 11 bases at J, with 8 bases between. Germline V CDR1 and CDR2: LNHDA, SQIVND (reference sequence). CDR3 nucleotide sequence: TGTGCCAGTAGTATCTCTAGGAAGCAGTTCTTC. It encodes CASSISRKQFF. The complete variable domain, with remaining parts taken from reference TRBV19 and TRBJ2-1, reads DGGITQSPKYLFRKEGQNVTLSCEQNLNHDAMYWYRQDPGQGLRLIYYSQIVNDFQKGDIAEGYSVSREKKESFPLTVTSAQKNPTAFYLCASSISRKQFFGPGTRLTVL.